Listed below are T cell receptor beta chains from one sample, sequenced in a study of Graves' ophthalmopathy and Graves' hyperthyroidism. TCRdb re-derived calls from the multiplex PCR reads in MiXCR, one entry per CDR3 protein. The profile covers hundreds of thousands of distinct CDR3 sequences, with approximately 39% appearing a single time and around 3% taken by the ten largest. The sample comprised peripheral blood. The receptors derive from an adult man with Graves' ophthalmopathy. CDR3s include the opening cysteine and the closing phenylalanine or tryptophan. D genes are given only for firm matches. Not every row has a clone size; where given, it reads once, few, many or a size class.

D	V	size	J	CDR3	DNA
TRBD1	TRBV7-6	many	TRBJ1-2	CASSAGTGPGYGYTF	TGTGCCAGCAGCGCGGGGACAGGGCCTGGCTATGGCTACACCTTC
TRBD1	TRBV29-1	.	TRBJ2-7	CSASGQGVYEQYF	TGCAGCGCCTCGGGACAGGGGGTTTACGAGCAGTACTTC
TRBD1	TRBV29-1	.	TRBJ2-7	CSEGQDSYEQYF	TGCAGCGAGGGACAGGACTCCTACGAGCAGTACTTC
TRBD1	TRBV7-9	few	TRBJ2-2	CASSFRDSETNTGELFF	TGTGCCAGCAGCTTTAGGGACAGCGAAACGAACACCGGGGAGCTGTTTTTT
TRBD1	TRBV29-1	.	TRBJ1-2	CSVGGQGLANYGYTF	TGCAGCGTTGGGGGACAGGGGCTTGCCAACTATGGCTACACCTTC
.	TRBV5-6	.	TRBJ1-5	CASSLGNPGGETQHF	TGTGCCAGCAGCTTAGGGAACCCCGGGGGAGAGACCCAGCATTTT
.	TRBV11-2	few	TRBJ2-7	CAWTVASSYEQYF	TGTGCCTGGACCGTAGCCAGCTCCTACGAGCAGTACTTC
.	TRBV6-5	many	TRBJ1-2	CASTGADYGYTF	TGTGCCAGCACAGGGGCGGACTATGGCTACACCTTC
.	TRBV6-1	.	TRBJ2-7	CASTEYAAEQYF	TGTGCCAGCACCGAGTATGCGGCCGAGCAGTACTTC
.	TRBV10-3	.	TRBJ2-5	CAISESGRSYGYTFGSGTQYF	.
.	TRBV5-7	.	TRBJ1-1	CASSSPRLGTEAFF	TGTGCCAGCAGCAGCCCTCGCTTGGGAACTGAAGCTTTCTTT
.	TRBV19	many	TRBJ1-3	CASIRARSGNTIYF	TGTGCCAGTATACGGGCCCGCTCTGGAAACACCATATATTTT
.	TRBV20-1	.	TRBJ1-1	CSALRKESPRMGWALNSSSEAFF	TGCAGTGCTTTGAGGAAGGAAAGCCCTAGGATGGGATGGGCCCTTAATTCATCCTCTGAAGCTTTCTTT
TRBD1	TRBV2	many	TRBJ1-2	CASNSGTGYHGYTF	TGTGCCAGCAACTCCGGGACAGGGTACCATGGCTACACCTTC
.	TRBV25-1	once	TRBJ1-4	CASSHVGIKNEKLFF	TGTGCCAGCAGCCACGTCGGGATCAAGAATGAAAAACTGTTTTTT
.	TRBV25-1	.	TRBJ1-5	CASRTDRFSFPQHF	TGTGCCAGCAGGACAGACAGGTTTTCTTTTCCCCAGCATTTT
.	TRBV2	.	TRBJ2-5	CASSGNLETQYF	TGTGCCAGCAGTGGCAACCTAGAGACCCAGTACTTC
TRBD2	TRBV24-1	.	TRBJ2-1	CATTDSGRAEFKEQFF	TGTGCCACCACAGATAGCGGGAGGGCCGAGTTTAAGGAGCAGTTCTTC
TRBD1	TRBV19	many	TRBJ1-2	CASMGTGSPNYGYTF	TGTGCCAGTATGGGGACAGGGAGTCCTAACTATGGCTACACCTTC
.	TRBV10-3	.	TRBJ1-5	CASSYQVERLDQPQHF	TGTGCCAGCAGTTACCAAGTGGAGCGCCTCGATCAGCCCCAGCATTTT
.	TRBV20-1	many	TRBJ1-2	CSAVWDATNYGYTF	TGCAGTGCTGTTTGGGACGCTACGAACTATGGCTACACCTTC
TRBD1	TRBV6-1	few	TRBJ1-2	CASSERGHFRGYTF	TGTGCCAGCAGTGAAAGGGGGCACTTTCGGGGCTACACCTTC